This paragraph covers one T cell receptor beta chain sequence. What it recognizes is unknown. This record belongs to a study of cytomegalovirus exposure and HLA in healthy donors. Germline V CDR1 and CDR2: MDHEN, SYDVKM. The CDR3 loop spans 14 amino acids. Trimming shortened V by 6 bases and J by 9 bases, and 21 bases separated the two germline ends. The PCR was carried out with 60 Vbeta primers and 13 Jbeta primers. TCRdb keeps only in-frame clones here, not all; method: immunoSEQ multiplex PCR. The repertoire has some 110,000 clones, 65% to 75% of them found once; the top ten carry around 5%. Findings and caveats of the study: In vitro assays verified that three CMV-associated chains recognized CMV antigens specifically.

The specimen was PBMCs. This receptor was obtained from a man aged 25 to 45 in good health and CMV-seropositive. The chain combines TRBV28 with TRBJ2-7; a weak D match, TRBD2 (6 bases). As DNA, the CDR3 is TGTGCCAGCAGGGGTGAGGCGGTCCCCGGGGGGCAGTACTTC. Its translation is CASRGEAVPGGQYF.